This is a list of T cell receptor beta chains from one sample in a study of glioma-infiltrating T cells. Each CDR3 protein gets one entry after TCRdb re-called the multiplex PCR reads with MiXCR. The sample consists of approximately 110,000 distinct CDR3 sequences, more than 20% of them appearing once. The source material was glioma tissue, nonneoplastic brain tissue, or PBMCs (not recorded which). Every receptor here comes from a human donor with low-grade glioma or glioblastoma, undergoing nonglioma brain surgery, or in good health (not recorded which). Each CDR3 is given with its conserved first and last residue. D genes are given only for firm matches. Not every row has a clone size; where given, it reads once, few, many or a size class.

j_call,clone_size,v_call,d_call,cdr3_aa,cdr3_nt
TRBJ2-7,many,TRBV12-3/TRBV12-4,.,CASSSDGGPYSEQYF,TGTGCCAGCAGTTCAGACGGGGGACCTTACTCAGAGCAGTACTTC
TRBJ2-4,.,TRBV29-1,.,CSALPQRGAGIQCF,TGCAGCGCCCTCCCCCAGAGGGGGGCGGGCATTCAGTGCTTC
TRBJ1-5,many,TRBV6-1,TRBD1,CASRGQGREPQHF,TGTGCCAGCAGAGGACAGGGCAGGGAGCCCCAGCATTTT
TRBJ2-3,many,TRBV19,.,CASSRSRPTDTQYF,TGTGCCAGTAGTAGGAGCCGTCCTACAGATACGCAGTATTTT
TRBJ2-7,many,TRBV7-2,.,CASSSHGRGTYEQYF,TGTGCCAGCAGCTCTCATGGAAGGGGGACTTACGAGCAGTACTTC
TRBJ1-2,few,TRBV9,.,CASSLYGNPSSSYGYTF,TGTGCCAGCAGCCTGTACGGGAACCCCTCATCCTCCTATGGCTACACCTTC
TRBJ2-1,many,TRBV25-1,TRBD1,CASSEPGGTDEQFF,TGTGCCAGCAGTGAGCCAGGGGGTACGGATGAGCAGTTCTTC
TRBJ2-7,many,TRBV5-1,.,CASSFSRQSSYEQYF,TGCGCCAGCAGCTTCTCACGGCAGAGCTCCTACGAGCAGTACTTC
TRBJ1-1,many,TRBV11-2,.,CASRISAGAMSTEAFF,TGTGCCAGCAGGATAAGTGCAGGGGCTATGTCAACTGAAGCTTTCTTT
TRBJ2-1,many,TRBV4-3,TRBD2,CASSQDATQAGNEQFF,TGCGCCAGCAGCCAAGATGCGACCCAAGCGGGAAATGAGCAGTTCTTC
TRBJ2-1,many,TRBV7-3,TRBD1,CASSLMGQGYNEQFF,TGTGCCAGCAGCTTAATGGGACAGGGTTACAATGAGCAGTTCTTC
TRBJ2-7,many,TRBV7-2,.,CASSFSLESGEQYF,TGTGCCAGCAGCTTTAGTCTCGAGTCTGGCGAGCAGTACTTC